This T cell receptor (beta chain) was documented in a study of cytomegalovirus exposure and HLA in healthy donors. V was shortened by 4 bases and J by 3 bases, with 11 bases between the two germline ends. CDR3 length equals 14 residues. Germline-derived CDR1 and CDR2 are MNHEY and SVGAGI. With 60 Vbeta and 13 Jbeta primers, the PCR was carried out. Only in-frame clones appear in the TCRdb table, and some are missing; sequencing was by immunoSEQ multiplex PCR. This table holds around 200,000 clones, about three quarters found once. Sequenced material: PBMCs. This TCR derives from a female donor in good health and CMV-seronegative. The rearrangement links TRBV6-5 to TRBJ2-3, with a weak D call TRBD1 (7 bases). The CDR3 spells CASSSRGRTDTQYF. The CDR3 DNA follows: TGTGCCAGCAGTTCCAGGGGGAGGACAGATACGCAGTATTTT.